These T cell receptor beta chains were read from a single sample in a study of T cells in Graves' hyperthyroidism and ophthalmopathy. TCRdb ran MiXCR on the multiplex PCR reads and lists one entry per CDR3 protein. The sample lists 300,000 to 450,000 distinct CDR3 sequences, 15% to 19% seen once, with about 27% in the top ten. Sequenced material: blood. Receptors originate from a woman in her late teens or twenties with Graves' hyperthyroidism that later progressed to Graves' ophthalmopathy. Each CDR3 is given with its conserved first and last residue. D genes are given only for firm matches. The size of a clone is reported for some rows only, either as once, few or many, or as a class for expanded clones.

v_call: TRBV2
d_call: TRBD1
j_call: TRBJ2-1
clone_size: many
cdr3_aa: CASSLDRVNNEQFF
cdr3_nt: TGTGCCAGCAGCTTAGACAGGGTCAACAATGAGCAGTTCTTC

v_call: TRBV9
d_call: TRBD1
j_call: TRBJ2-1
clone_size: many
cdr3_aa: CASSALGTGGSHEQFF
cdr3_nt: TGTGCCAGCAGCGCCCTGGGGACAGGGGGTAGTCATGAGCAGTTCTTC

v_call: TRBV2
d_call: .
j_call: TRBJ2-6
clone_size: .
cdr3_aa: CASRDRTAGANVLTF
cdr3_nt: TGTGCCAGCAGGGACCGGACAGCCGGGGCCAACGTCCTGACTTTC

v_call: TRBV6-5
d_call: .
j_call: TRBJ1-1
clone_size: many
cdr3_aa: CASSYSGGNGEAFF
cdr3_nt: TGTGCCAGCAGTTACTCGGGGGGGAACGGTGAAGCTTTCTTT

v_call: TRBV5-4
d_call: .
j_call: TRBJ2-3
clone_size: few
cdr3_aa: CASSMTRAQDTQYF
cdr3_nt: TGTGCCAGCAGCATGACCAGGGCGCAAGATACGCAGTATTTT

v_call: TRBV18
d_call: .
j_call: TRBJ1-4
clone_size: many
cdr3_aa: CASSRGSNEKLFF
cdr3_nt: TGTGCCAGCTCTCGCGGGAGTAATGAAAAACTGTTTTTT

v_call: TRBV5-4
d_call: TRBD1
j_call: TRBJ1-2
clone_size: few
cdr3_aa: CASSKTGVDGYTF
cdr3_nt: TGTGCCAGCAGCAAGACAGGGGTTGATGGCTACACCTTC

v_call: TRBV5-6
d_call: .
j_call: TRBJ2-7
clone_size: .
cdr3_aa: CASSLAGTGVYEQYF
cdr3_nt: TGTGCCAGCAGCTTGGCCGGGACGGGAGTCTACGAGCAGTACTTC

v_call: TRBV3-1
d_call: .
j_call: TRBJ2-7
clone_size: many
cdr3_aa: CASSQEGETGEQYF
cdr3_nt: TGTGCCAGCAGCCAAGAAGGGGAGACGGGTGAGCAGTACTTC

v_call: TRBV15
d_call: .
j_call: TRBJ2-1
clone_size: many
cdr3_aa: CATSRGTSYEQFF
cdr3_nt: TGTGCCACCAGCAGAGGCACTAGCTATGAGCAGTTCTTC

v_call: TRBV20-1
d_call: .
j_call: TRBJ2-5
clone_size: many
cdr3_aa: CSARGVALQETQYF
cdr3_nt: TGCAGTGCTAGAGGAGTGGCGCTGCAAGAGACCCAGTACTTC

v_call: TRBV7-7
d_call: TRBD2
j_call: TRBJ2-1
clone_size: .
cdr3_aa: CASSFTAGGIGNEQFF
cdr3_nt: TGTGCTAGCAGCTTCACTGCGGGAGGGATTGGCAATGAGCAGTTCTTC

v_call: TRBV20-1
d_call: .
j_call: TRBJ1-1
clone_size: .
cdr3_aa: CSASMQFLNTEAFF
cdr3_nt: TGCAGTGCTAGTATGCAGTTCCTGAACACTGAAGCTTTCTTT

v_call: TRBV20-1
d_call: TRBD2
j_call: TRBJ2-2
clone_size: many
cdr3_aa: CSVIQREENTGELFF
cdr3_nt: TGCAGTGTAATACAGCGGGAGGAGAACACCGGGGAGCTGTTTTTT

v_call: TRBV27
d_call: TRBD2
j_call: TRBJ2-7
clone_size: many
cdr3_aa: CASSPGLAEIYEQYF
cdr3_nt: TGTGCCAGCAGTCCCGGACTAGCGGAAATTTACGAGCAGTACTTC

v_call: TRBV19
d_call: .
j_call: TRBJ1-1
clone_size: .
cdr3_aa: CASTYGVTGNTEAFF
cdr3_nt: TGTGCCAGTACCTACGGGGTGACGGGGAACACTGAAGCTTTCTTT

v_call: TRBV2
d_call: .
j_call: TRBJ2-3
clone_size: .
cdr3_aa: CASSGDSGDTQYF
cdr3_nt: TGTGCCAGCAGTGGGGATAGCGGAGATACGCAGTATTTT

v_call: TRBV6-5
d_call: .
j_call: TRBJ1-3
clone_size: .
cdr3_aa: CASSYAGNTIYF
cdr3_nt: TGTGCCAGCAGTTACGCGGGAAACACCATATATTTT

v_call: TRBV6-1
d_call: TRBD2
j_call: TRBJ2-7
clone_size: few
cdr3_aa: CASSYLGLTSGRVYEQYF
cdr3_nt: TGTGCCAGCAGCTACCTGGGCCTTACTAGCGGGAGGGTCTACGAGCAGTACTTC

v_call: TRBV9
d_call: TRBD1
j_call: TRBJ2-1
clone_size: .
cdr3_aa: CASSGTGAQPYNEQFF
cdr3_nt: TGTGCCAGCAGCGGAACAGGGGCCCAGCCTTACAATGAGCAGTTCTTC

v_call: TRBV28
d_call: TRBD1
j_call: TRBJ1-2
clone_size: many
cdr3_aa: CASSPATGGRGYTF
cdr3_nt: TGTGCCAGCAGTCCCGCGACAGGGGGCAGGGGCTACACCTTC

v_call: TRBV7-9
d_call: TRBD1
j_call: TRBJ2-5
clone_size: .
cdr3_aa: CASSPTGDGQETQYF
cdr3_nt: TGTGCCAGCAGCCCAACAGGGGACGGGCAAGAGACCCAGTACTTC

v_call: TRBV30
d_call: .
j_call: TRBJ1-1
clone_size: many
cdr3_aa: CAWKRLNTEAFF
cdr3_nt: TGTGCCTGGAAGAGGTTGAACACTGAAGCTTTCTTT

v_call: TRBV28
d_call: .
j_call: TRBJ1-4
clone_size: many
cdr3_aa: CASSYRGEKLFF
cdr3_nt: TGTGCCAGCAGTTATAGGGGCGAAAAACTGTTTTTT

v_call: TRBV6-1
d_call: .
j_call: TRBJ1-2
clone_size: many
cdr3_aa: CASAGGTNYGYTF
cdr3_nt: TGTGCCAGCGCAGGCGGCACTAACTATGGCTACACCTTC

v_call: TRBV9
d_call: TRBD2
j_call: TRBJ2-1
clone_size: .
cdr3_aa: CASSPRTSSGTEQFF
cdr3_nt: TGTGCCAGCAGCCCTCGGACTAGTAGCGGGACGGAGCAGTTCTTC

v_call: TRBV20-1
d_call: TRBD1
j_call: TRBJ2-7
clone_size: many
cdr3_aa: CSAPTGVYEQYF
cdr3_nt: TGCAGTGCACCGACAGGGGTCTACGAGCAGTACTTC

v_call: TRBV7-6
d_call: .
j_call: TRBJ1-1
clone_size: few
cdr3_aa: CASSQDKTEAFF
cdr3_nt: TGTGCCAGCAGCCAGGACAAGACTGAAGCTTTCTTT

v_call: TRBV4-3
d_call: .
j_call: TRBJ2-3
clone_size: few
cdr3_aa: CASSQDWGLNTQYF
cdr3_nt: TGCGCCAGCAGCCAAGATTGGGGCTTAAATACGCAGTATTTT

v_call: TRBV7-9
d_call: .
j_call: TRBJ1-1
clone_size: many
cdr3_aa: CASSILRTEAFF
cdr3_nt: TGTGCCAGCAGCATACTGCGGACTGAAGCTTTCTTT

v_call: TRBV27
d_call: TRBD1
j_call: TRBJ1-6
clone_size: many
cdr3_aa: CASSSRVAGGGSPLHF
cdr3_nt: TGTGCCAGCAGTTCCCGCGTCGCAGGGGGCGGTTCACCCCTCCACTTT

v_call: TRBV5-1
d_call: .
j_call: TRBJ1-2
clone_size: .
cdr3_aa: CASSLGDIYGYTF
cdr3_nt: TGCGCCAGCAGCTTGGGAGATATCTATGGCTACACCTTC

v_call: TRBV6-2/TRBV6-3
d_call: .
j_call: TRBJ1-1
clone_size: .
cdr3_aa: CASSYGGWGDRNTEAFF
cdr3_nt: TGTGCCAGCAGTTACGGGGGGTGGGGTGATCGGAACACTGAAGCTTTCTTT

v_call: TRBV2
d_call: .
j_call: TRBJ2-6
clone_size: many
cdr3_aa: CASAKPAGGANVLTF
cdr3_nt: TGTGCCAGCGCTAAGCCGGCTGGGGGGGCCAACGTCCTGACTTTC

v_call: TRBV2
d_call: .
j_call: TRBJ1-2
clone_size: many
cdr3_aa: CASSEDPTDYGYTF
cdr3_nt: TGTGCCAGCAGTGAAGATCCGACGGACTATGGCTACACCTTC

v_call: TRBV6-1
d_call: TRBD2
j_call: TRBJ2-1
clone_size: .
cdr3_aa: CASWGLAGDYNEQFF
cdr3_nt: TGTGCCAGCTGGGGACTAGCGGGAGACTACAATGAGCAGTTCTTC

v_call: TRBV19
d_call: .
j_call: TRBJ2-1
clone_size: few
cdr3_aa: CASSIDRAGEQFF
cdr3_nt: TGTGCCAGTAGTATAGATCGGGCAGGTGAGCAGTTCTTC

v_call: TRBV7-9
d_call: .
j_call: TRBJ2-5
clone_size: .
cdr3_aa: CASSYISGQETQYF
cdr3_nt: TGTGCCAGCAGCTATATAAGCGGCCAAGAGACCCAGTACTTC

v_call: TRBV30
d_call: TRBD1
j_call: TRBJ1-1
clone_size: few
cdr3_aa: CAWNPQGAGEAFF
cdr3_nt: TGTGCCTGGAATCCACAGGGGGCGGGTGAAGCTTTCTTT

v_call: TRBV10-3
d_call: TRBD2
j_call: TRBJ2-7
clone_size: many
cdr3_aa: CAISESAIGRPGLAGWEQYF
cdr3_nt: TGTGCCATCAGTGAGTCGGCAATCGGCAGACCGGGACTAGCGGGATGGGAGCAGTACTTC

v_call: TRBV25-1
d_call: .
j_call: TRBJ2-4
clone_size: few
cdr3_aa: CASSELAGKNIQYF
cdr3_nt: TGTGCCAGCAGTGAATTGGCAGGAAAAAACATTCAGTACTTC

v_call: TRBV7-2
d_call: TRBD1
j_call: TRBJ1-5
clone_size: many
cdr3_aa: CASSLGGQKNQPQHF
cdr3_nt: TGTGCCAGCAGCTTAGGGGGACAGAAAAATCAGCCCCAGCATTTT

v_call: TRBV27
d_call: TRBD2
j_call: TRBJ2-7
clone_size: few
cdr3_aa: CASSLLAARSYEQYF
cdr3_nt: TGTGCCAGCAGTTTACTAGCGGCGAGAAGCTACGAGCAGTACTTC

v_call: TRBV28
d_call: TRBD1
j_call: TRBJ2-7
clone_size: .
cdr3_aa: CASSLWTGARPEQYF
cdr3_nt: TGTGCCAGCAGCCTATGGACAGGGGCCCGACCCGAGCAGTACTTC

v_call: TRBV28
d_call: TRBD1
j_call: TRBJ2-2
clone_size: .
cdr3_aa: CASSLTGEAGELFF
cdr3_nt: TGTGCCAGCAGTTTGACAGGGGAGGCCGGGGAGCTGTTTTTT

v_call: TRBV3-1
d_call: .
j_call: TRBJ1-6
clone_size: many
cdr3_aa: CASSRSMNSPLHF
cdr3_nt: TGTGCCAGCAGCCGAAGCATGAATTCACCCCTCCACTTT

v_call: TRBV29-1
d_call: TRBD1
j_call: TRBJ2-7
clone_size: many
cdr3_aa: CSVADRTTYEQYF
cdr3_nt: TGCAGCGTTGCGGACAGGACAACCTACGAGCAGTACTTC

v_call: TRBV9
d_call: .
j_call: TRBJ2-5
clone_size: .
cdr3_aa: CASSVGLRDRQETQYF
cdr3_nt: TGTGCCAGCAGCGTTGGCCTTAGAGATAGGCAAGAGACCCAGTACTTC

v_call: TRBV10-3
d_call: TRBD2
j_call: TRBJ2-3
clone_size: many
cdr3_aa: CAISVLVTSGSPDTQYF
cdr3_nt: TGTGCCATCAGTGTTCTGGTAACTAGCGGGAGCCCAGATACGCAGTATTTT

v_call: TRBV12-3/TRBV12-4
d_call: .
j_call: TRBJ2-1
clone_size: many
cdr3_aa: CASLPGVLDNEQFF
cdr3_nt: TGTGCCAGCCTACCGGGGGTTTTGGACAATGAGCAGTTCTTC

v_call: TRBV27
d_call: TRBD2
j_call: TRBJ2-1
clone_size: .
cdr3_aa: CASKSSGSYNEQFF
cdr3_nt: TGTGCCAGCAAGAGTAGCGGGAGTTACAATGAGCAGTTCTTC

v_call: TRBV9
d_call: TRBD2
j_call: TRBJ2-7
clone_size: few
cdr3_aa: CASSVDAASGFYEQYF
cdr3_nt: TGTGCCAGCAGCGTAGATGCGGCTAGCGGTTTCTACGAGCAGTACTTC

v_call: TRBV20-1
d_call: TRBD2
j_call: TRBJ2-1
clone_size: .
cdr3_aa: CSAGGLAGYNEQFF
cdr3_nt: TGCAGTGCCGGGGGACTAGCGGGGTACAATGAGCAGTTCTTC

v_call: TRBV6-2/TRBV6-3
d_call: .
j_call: TRBJ2-7
clone_size: many
cdr3_aa: CARVTVASYEQYF
cdr3_nt: TGTGCCAGAGTGACCGTCGCAAGCTACGAGCAGTACTTC

v_call: TRBV3-1
d_call: .
j_call: TRBJ2-1
clone_size: .
cdr3_aa: CASSHGGYNEQFF
cdr3_nt: TGTGCCAGCAGCCATGGGGGATACAATGAGCAGTTCTTC